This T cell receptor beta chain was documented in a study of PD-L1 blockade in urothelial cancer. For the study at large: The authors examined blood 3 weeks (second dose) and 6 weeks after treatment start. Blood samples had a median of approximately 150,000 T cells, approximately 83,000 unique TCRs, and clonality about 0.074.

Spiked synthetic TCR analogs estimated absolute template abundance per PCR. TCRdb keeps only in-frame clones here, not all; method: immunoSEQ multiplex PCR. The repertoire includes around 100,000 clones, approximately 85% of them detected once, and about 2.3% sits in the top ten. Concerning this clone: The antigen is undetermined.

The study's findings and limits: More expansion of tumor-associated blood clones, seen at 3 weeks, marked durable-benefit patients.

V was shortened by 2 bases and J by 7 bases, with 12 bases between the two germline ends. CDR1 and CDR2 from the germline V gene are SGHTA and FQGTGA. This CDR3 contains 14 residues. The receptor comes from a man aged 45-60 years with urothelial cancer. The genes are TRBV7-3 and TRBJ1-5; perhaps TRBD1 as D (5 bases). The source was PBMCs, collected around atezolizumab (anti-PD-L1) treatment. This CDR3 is CASSLRRGDQPQHF. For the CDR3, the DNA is TGTGCCAGCAGCTTACGGAGGGGCGACCAGCCCCAGCATTTT. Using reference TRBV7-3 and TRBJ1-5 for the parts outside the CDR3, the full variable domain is GAGVSQTPSNKVTEKGKYVELRCDPISGHTALYWYRQSLGQGPEFLIYFQGTGAADDSGLPNDRFFAVRPEGSVSTLKIQRTERGDSAVYLCASSLRRGDQPQHFGDGTRLSIL.